Sequencing of this TCR beta chain was carried out in a study of blood T cell repertoires in COVID-19. Background on the study: Acute-phase and convalescent COVID-19 samples originated in the United States, Italy and Spain. Sources were T cells, B-cell-depleted T cells, or PBMCs; the material itself was cDNA or gDNA.

This clone was observed a few times. Authors' data handling: The authors estimated nucleated cell counts from reference gene primer amplification. TCRdb's copy holds only in-frame clones and misses some; the assay was immunoSEQ multiplex PCR. V, J and clone size derive from that table, while D and trimming were established from the DNA sequence. The sample includes 110,000 to 150,000 clones, about 81% of them seen just once. The CDR3 loop spans 16 amino acids. CDR1 is MNHNS, CDR2 SASEGT, per germline. V lost 1 base and J lost 7, with 14 bases in between. This chain links TRBV6-1 with TRBJ1-6, with D tentatively TRBD1 (6 bases). Sequencing was done on a sample of peripheral blood. The sequence came from a woman at least 80 years old with acute or convalescent COVID-19. CDR3: CASSEEVGGWNSPLHF. The CDR3 DNA reads TGTGCCAGCAGTGAAGAGGTAGGGGGATGGAATTCACCCCTCCACTTT.